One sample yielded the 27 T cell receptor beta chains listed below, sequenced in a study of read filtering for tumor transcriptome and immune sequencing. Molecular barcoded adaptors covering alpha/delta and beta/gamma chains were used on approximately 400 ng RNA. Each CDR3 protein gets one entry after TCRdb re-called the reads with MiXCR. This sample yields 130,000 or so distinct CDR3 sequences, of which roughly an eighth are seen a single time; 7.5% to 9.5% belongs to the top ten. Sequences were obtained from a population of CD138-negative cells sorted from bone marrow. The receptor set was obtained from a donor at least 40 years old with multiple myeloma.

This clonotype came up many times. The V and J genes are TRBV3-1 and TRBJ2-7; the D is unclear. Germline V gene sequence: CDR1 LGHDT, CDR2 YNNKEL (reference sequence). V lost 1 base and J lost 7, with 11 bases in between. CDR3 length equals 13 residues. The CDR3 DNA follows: TGTGCCAGCAGCCAAGGGCTTTTGAGAGAGCAGTACTTC. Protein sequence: CASSQGLLREQYF.

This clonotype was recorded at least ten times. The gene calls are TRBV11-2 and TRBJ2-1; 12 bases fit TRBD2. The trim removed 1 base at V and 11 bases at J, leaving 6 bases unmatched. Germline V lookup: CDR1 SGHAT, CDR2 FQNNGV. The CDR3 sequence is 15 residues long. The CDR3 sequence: CASSLATGLAGKQFF. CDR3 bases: TGTGCCAGCAGCTTAGCCACCGGACTAGCGGGAAAGCAGTTCTTC.

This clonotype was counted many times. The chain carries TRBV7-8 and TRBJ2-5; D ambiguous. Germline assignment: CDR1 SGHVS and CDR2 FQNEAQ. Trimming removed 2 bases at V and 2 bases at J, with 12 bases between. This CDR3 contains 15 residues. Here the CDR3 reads CASSLFGRPQETQYF. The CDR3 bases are TGTGCCAGCAGCTTATTTGGCAGGCCTCAAGAGACCCAGTACTTC.

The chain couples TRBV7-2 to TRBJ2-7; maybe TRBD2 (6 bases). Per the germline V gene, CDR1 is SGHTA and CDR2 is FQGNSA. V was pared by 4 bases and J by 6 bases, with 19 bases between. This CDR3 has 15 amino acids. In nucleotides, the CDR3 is TGTGCCAGCAGCTCACACATGGGGGGTTGGACCGAGCAGTACTTC. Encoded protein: CASSSHMGGWTEQYF.

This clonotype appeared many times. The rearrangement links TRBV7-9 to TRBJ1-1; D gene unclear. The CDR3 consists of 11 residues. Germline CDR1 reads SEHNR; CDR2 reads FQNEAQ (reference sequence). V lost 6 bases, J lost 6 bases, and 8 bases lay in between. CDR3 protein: CASSPPAEAFF. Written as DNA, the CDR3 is TGTGCCAGCAGTCCGCCCGCTGAAGCTTTCTTT.

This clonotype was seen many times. The CDR3, as DNA: TGCAGCGTTGTATTGGGGCCACTCTATGGCTACACCTTC. This codes for CSVVLGPLYGYTF. The chain uses TRBV29-1 and TRBJ1-2; D is perhaps TRBD1 (5 bases). CDR1 and CDR2 from the germline V gene are SQVTM and ANQGSEA. Deletions cut 4 bases from V and 4 bases from J, with 13 bases between. This CDR3 spans 13 amino acids.

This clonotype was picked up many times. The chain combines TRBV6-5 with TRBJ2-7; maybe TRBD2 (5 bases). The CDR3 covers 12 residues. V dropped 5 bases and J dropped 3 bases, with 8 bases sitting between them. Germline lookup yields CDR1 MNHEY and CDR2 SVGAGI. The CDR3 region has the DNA TGTGCCAGCAGTGCCCGGGACTACGAGCAGTACTTC. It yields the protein CASSARDYEQYF.

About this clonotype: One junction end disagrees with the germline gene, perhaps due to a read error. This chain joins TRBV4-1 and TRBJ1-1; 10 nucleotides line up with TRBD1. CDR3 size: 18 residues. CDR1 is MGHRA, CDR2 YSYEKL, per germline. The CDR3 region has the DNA TGCGCCAGCAGCCAAAGAGGGACAGGGGTCGGATTGGCAACTGAAGCTTCCTTT. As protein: CASSQRGTGVGLATEASF.

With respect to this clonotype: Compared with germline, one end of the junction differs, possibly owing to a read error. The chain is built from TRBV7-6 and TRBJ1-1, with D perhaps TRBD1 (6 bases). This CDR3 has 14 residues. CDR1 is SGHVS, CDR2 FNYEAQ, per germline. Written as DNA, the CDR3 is TGTGCCAGCGGCTTCGGACAGTCATCCACTGAAGCTTTCTTT. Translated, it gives CASGFGQSSTEAFF.

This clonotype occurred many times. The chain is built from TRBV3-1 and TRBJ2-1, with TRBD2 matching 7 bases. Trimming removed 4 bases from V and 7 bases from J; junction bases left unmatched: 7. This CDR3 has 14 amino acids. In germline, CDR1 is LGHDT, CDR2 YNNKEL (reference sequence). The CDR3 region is CASSLRTRGNEQFF. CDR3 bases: TGTGCCAGCAGCCTTAGGACTAGAGGGAATGAGCAGTTCTTC.

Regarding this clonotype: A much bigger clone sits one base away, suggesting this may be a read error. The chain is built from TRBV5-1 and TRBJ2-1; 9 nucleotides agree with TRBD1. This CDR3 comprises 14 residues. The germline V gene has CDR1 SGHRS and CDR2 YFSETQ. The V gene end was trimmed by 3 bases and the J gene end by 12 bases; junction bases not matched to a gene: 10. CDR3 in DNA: TGCGCCAGCAGCTGGAGGACAGGGGACGTTGGGCAGTTCTTC. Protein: CASSWRTGDVGQFF. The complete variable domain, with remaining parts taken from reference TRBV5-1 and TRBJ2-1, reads KAGVTQTPRYLIKTRGQQVTLSCSPISGHRSVSWYQQTPGQGLQFLFEYFSETQRNKGNFPGRFSGRQFSNSRSEMNVSTLELGDSALYLCASSWRTGDVGQFFGPGTRLTVL.

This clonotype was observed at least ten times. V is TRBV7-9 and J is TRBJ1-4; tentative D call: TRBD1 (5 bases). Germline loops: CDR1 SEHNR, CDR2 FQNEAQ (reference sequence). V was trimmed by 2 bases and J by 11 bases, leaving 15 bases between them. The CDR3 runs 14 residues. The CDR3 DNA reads TGTGCCAGCAGCTTATCCCGGGACGGTGGGAAACTGTTTTTT. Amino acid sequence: CASSLSRDGGKLFF. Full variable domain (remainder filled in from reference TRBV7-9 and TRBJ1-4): DTGVSQNPRHKITKRGQNVTFRCDPISEHNRLYWYRQTLGQGPEFLTYFQNEAQLEKSRLLSDRFSAERPKGSFSTLEIQRTEQGDSAMYLCASSLSRDGGKLFFGSGTQLSVL.

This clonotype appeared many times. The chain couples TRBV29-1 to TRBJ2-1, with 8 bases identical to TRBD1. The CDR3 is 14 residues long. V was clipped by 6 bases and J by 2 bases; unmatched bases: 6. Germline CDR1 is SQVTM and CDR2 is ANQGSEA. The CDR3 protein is CSVADRGPYNEQFF. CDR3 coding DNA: TGCAGCGTGGCTGACAGGGGACCCTACAATGAGCAGTTCTTC.

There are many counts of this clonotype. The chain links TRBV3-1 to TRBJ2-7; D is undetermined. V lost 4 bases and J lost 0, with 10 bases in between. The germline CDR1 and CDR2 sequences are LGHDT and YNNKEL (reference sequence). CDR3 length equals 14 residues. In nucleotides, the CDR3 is TGTGCCAGCAGCCTTTGGGCGTCCTCCTACGAGCAGTACTTC. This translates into CASSLWASSYEQYF.

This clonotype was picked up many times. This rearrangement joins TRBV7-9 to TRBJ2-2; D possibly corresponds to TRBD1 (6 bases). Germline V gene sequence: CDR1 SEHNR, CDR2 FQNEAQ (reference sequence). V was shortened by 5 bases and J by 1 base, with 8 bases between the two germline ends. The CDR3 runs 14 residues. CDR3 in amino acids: CASSETGNTGELFF. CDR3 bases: TGTGCCAGCAGCGAGACAGGGAACACCGGGGAGCTGTTTTTT.

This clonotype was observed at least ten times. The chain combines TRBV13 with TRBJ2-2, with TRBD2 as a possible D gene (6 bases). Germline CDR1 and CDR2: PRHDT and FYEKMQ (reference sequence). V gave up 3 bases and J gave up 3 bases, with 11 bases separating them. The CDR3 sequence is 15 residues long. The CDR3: CASSFWASDTGELFF. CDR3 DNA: TGTGCCAGCAGCTTTTGGGCTAGCGACACCGGGGAGCTGTTTTTT. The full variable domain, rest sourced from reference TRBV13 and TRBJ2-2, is AAGVIQSPRHLIKEKRETATLKCYPIPRHDTVYWYQQGPGQDPQFLISFYEKMQSDKGSIPDRFSAQQFSDYHSELNMSSLELGDSALYFCASSFWASDTGELFFGEGSRLTVL.

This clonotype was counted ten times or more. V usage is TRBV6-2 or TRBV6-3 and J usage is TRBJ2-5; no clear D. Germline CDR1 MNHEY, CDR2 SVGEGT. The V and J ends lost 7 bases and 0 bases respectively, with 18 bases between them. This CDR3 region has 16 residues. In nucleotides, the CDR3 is TGTGCCAGCACACCACATAGACCTGAGTACCAAGAGACCCAGTACTTC. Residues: CASTPHRPEYQETQYF.

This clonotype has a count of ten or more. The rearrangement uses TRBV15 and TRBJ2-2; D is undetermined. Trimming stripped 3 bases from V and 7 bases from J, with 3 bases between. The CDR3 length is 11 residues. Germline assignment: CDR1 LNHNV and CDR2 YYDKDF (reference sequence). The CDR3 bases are TGTGCCACCAGCAGCCGCGGGGAGCTGTTTTTT. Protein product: CATSSRGELFF.

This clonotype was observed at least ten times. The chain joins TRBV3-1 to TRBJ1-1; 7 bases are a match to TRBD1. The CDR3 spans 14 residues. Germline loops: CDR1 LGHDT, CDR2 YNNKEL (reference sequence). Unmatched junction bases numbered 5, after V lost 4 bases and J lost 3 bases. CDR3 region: CASSPRTGYTEAFF. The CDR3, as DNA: TGTGCCAGCAGCCCCCGGACAGGCTACACTGAAGCTTTCTTT.

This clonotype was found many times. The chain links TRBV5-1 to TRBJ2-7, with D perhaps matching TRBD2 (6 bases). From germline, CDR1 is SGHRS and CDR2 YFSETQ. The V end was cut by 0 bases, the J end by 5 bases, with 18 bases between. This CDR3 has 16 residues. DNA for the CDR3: TGCGCCAGCAGCTTGGAACGGACGGGAGCTCGGAACGAGCAGTACTTC. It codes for CASSLERTGARNEQYF.

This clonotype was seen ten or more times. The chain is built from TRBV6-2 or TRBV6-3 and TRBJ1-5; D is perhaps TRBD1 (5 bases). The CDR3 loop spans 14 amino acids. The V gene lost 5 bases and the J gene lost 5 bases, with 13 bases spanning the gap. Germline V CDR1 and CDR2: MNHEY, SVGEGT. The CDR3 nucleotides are TGTGCCAGCAGTCGGGGGATTGTGGATCAGCCCCAGCATTTT. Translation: CASSRGIVDQPQHF.

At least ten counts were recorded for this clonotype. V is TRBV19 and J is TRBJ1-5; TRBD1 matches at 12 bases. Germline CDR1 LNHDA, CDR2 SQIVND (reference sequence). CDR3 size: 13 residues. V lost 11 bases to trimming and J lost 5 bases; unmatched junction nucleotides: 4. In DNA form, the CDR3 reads TGTGCCGCAGGGGACAGGGGGCATCAGCCCCAGCATTTT. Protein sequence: CAAGDRGHQPQHF.

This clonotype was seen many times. CDR3 bases: TGCAGCGTTGTGGGACCCCGGGGGCAAGGCACTGAAGCTTTCTTT. It codes for CSVVGPRGQGTEAFF. The chain couples TRBV29-1 to TRBJ1-1; a weak D match, TRBD1 (6 bases). Trimming took off 4 bases at V and 4 bases at J, with 19 bases between the two ends. The V gene's germline CDR1 is SQVTM and CDR2 ANQGSEA. The CDR3 covers 15 residues.

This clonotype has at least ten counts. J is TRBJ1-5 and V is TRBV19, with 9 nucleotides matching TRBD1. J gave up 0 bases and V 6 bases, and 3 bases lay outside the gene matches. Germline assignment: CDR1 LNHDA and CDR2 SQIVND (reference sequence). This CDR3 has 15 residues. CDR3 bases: TGTGCCAGTAGAAGGGACAGGGCTAGCAATCAGCCCCAGCATTTT. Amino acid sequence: CASRRDRASNQPQHF. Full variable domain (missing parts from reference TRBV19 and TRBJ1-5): DGGITQSPKYLFRKEGQNVTLSCEQNLNHDAMYWYRQDPGQGLRLIYYSQIVNDFQKGDIAEGYSVSREKKESFPLTVTSAQKNPTAFYLCASRRDRASNQPQHFGDGTRLSIL.

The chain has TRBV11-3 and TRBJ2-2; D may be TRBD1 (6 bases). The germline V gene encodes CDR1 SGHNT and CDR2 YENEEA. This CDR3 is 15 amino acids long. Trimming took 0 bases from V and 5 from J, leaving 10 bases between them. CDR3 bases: TGTGCCAGCAGCTTAGAAACAGGGCGGACCGGGGAGCTGTTTTTT. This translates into CASSLETGRTGELFF.

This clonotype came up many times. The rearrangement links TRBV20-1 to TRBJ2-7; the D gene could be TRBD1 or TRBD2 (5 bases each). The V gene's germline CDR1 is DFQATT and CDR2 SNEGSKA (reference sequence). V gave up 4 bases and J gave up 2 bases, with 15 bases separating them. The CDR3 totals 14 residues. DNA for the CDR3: TGCAGTGCTACACCGGGACGTTCAACCTACGAGCAGTACTTC. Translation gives CSATPGRSTYEQYF.

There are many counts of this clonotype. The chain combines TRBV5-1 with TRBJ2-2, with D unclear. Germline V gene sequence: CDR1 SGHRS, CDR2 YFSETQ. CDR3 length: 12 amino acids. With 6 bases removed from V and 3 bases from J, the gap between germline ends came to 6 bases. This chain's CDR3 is CASTRDTGELFF. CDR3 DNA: TGCGCCAGCACCCGAGACACCGGGGAGCTGTTTTTT.